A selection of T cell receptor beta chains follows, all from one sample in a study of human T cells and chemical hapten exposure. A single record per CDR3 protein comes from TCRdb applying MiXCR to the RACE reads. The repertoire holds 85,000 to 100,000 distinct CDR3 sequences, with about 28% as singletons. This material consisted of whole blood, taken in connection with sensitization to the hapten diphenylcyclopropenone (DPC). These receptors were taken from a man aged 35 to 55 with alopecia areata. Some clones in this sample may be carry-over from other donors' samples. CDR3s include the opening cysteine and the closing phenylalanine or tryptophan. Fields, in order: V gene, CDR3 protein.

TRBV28 CASRPGLAGGRSYEQYF
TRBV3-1 CASSQDYFRAKPPTEAFF
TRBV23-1 CASLFSVSYEQYF
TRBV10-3 CAISEPRTSGNTIYF
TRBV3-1 CASSQKTSGNTDTQYF
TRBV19 CASSIATGYAPYNEQFF
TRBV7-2 CASSLVAGKDTQYF
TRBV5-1 CASSFPRGGIEDEQYF
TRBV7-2 CASARLGEQYF
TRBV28 CASRPGLRNSPLHF
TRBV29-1 CSVESIVVLAGGVETQYF
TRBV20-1 CSARDLLADRTDTQYF
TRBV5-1 CASSPGYARPTEAFF
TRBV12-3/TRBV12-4 CASSFEGAEQYF
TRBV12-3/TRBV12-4 CASISRWAEAFF
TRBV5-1 CASSPGQVLTDTQYF
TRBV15 CATTAGTAMNTEAFF
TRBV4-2 CASSQVPLYEQYF
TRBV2 CASRGLTDTQYF
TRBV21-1 CASSKGESVRQETQYF
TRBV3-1 CASSLDRGGDIQYF
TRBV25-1 CASSSPGRDSYGYTF
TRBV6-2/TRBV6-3 CASSFTGIEQFF
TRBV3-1 CASSQGLAGVNIQYF